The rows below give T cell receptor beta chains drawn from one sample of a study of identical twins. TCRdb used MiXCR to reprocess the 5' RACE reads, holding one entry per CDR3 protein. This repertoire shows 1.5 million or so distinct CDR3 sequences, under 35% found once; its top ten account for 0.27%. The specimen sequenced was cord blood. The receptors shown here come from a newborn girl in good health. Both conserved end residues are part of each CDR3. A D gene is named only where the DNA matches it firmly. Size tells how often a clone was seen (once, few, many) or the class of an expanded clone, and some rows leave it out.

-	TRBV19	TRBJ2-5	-	TGTGCCAGTAGTATAGCGAGGGCCCAAGAGACCCAGTACTTC	CASSIARAQETQYF
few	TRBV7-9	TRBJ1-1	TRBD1	TGTGCCAGCAGCACCATCCGACAGGGGGCGGACACTGAAGCTTTCTTT	CASSTIRQGADTEAFF
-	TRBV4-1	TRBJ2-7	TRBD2	TGCGCCAGCAGCCAAGGACTAGCGGGAGTAGGGTCCTACGAGCAGTACTTC	CASSQGLAGVGSYEQYF
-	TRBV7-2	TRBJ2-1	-	TGTGCCAGCAGTCTCGGGGCGCCGATCGATGAGCAGTTCTTC	CASSLGAPIDEQFF
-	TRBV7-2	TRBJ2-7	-	TGTGCCAGCAGATTTGGCGGGGTCTCCTACGAGCAGTACTTC	CASRFGGVSYEQYF
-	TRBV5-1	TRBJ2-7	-	TGCGCCAGCAGCTTGGTGGTCCAGACCTACGAGCAGTACTTC	CASSLVVQTYEQYF
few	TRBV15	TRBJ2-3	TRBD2	TGTGCCACCAGCAGGAGACTAGCGGGACTCACAGATACGCAGTATTTT	CATSRRLAGLTDTQYF
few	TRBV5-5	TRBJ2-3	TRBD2	TGTGCCAGCACCAATAGCGGGGGACGCACAGATACGCAGTATTTT	CASTNSGGRTDTQYF
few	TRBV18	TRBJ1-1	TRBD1	TGTGCCAGCTCACCCCCGGGACAGGGGCGGATTGAAGCTTTCTTT	CASSPPGQGRIEAFF
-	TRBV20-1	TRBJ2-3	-	TGCAGTGCCTGGGACACCTCCACAGATACGCAGTATTTT	CSAWDTSTDTQYF
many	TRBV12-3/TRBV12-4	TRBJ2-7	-	TGTGCCAGCAGTTTAGTTGGCGGGATCCACGAGCAGTACTTC	CASSLVGGIHEQYF